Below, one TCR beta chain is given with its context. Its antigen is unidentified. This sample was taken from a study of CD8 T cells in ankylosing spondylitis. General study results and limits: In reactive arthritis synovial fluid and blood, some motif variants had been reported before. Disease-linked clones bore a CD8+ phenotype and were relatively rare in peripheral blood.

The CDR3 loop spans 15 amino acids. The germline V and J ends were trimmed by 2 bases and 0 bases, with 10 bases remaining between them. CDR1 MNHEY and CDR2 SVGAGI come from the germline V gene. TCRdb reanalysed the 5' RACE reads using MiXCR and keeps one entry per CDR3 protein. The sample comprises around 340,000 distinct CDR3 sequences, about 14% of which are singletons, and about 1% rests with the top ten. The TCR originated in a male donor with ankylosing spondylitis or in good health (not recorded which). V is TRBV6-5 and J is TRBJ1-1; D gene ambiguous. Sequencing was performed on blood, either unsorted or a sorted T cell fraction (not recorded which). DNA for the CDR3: TGTGCCAGCAGTTACGGTGCCCTCATGAACACTGAAGCTTTCTTT. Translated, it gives CASSYGALMNTEAFF.